This TCR beta chain stems from a study of T-cell memory formation after mild COVID-19. Study findings and constraints: The pre-infection memory compartment contained some responding clones, suggesting cross-reactive memory joined. A balance of CD4 and CD8 characterized clones contracting day 15 to 85, whereas later expanders leaned CD4+. For contracting clones, CD4+ ones sat mainly in CM and EM, CD8+ in EMRA.

J gave up 4 bases and V 4 bases, and 5 bases lay outside the gene matches. CDR3 length: 14 amino acids. The germline gives CDR1 LGHNA, CDR2 YSLEER. With regard to this clonotype: Its matching antigen is unknown.

TCRdb fed the 5' RACE reads into MiXCR, producing one record per CDR3 protein. The repertoire consists of 400,000 to 500,000 distinct CDR3 sequences, with approximately 18% occurring once and the leading ten covering roughly 21%. The clonotype was recovered from a man younger than 35 who had mild COVID-19 (a few samples of this study predate the infection). Cell type and time point are not known. The J gene is TRBJ2-5, the V gene TRBV4-3; 8 nucleotides align to TRBD2. Material for sequencing was PBMCs or a T cell subset sorted from them (not recorded which). CDR3 nucleotides: TGCGCCAGCAGCCCGGGACTAGTCGTAGAGACCCAGTACTTC. This translates into CASSPGLVVETQYF.